The sequence of this T cell receptor (beta chain) was determined in a study of blood T cell repertoires in COVID-19. Study information: Some COVID-19 samples were acute and others convalescent; all came from the United States, Italy and Spain. In each case, the material was cDNA or gDNA derived from T cells, B-cell-depleted T cells, or PBMCs.

The CDR3 has 17 amino acids. Germline V gives CDR1 ENHRY, CDR2 SYGVKD. J lost 1 base, V lost 6 bases, and 8 bases had no gene match. In the study's own analysis: How many nucleated cells were present was estimated from reference gene primer amplification. Profiled with immunoSEQ multiplex PCR; TCRdb holds only in-frame clones, not every one. That table furnishes V, J and clone size, whereas the DNA furnished D and trimming. The sample yields roughly 73,000 clones, around nine tenths seen once. The sample comprised peripheral blood. The chain carries TRBV10-3 and TRBJ2-2; 10 nucleotides match TRBD1. The sequence derives from a human donor in a cohort sampled during active COVID-19. The CDR3 region has the DNA TGTGCCATCAGCGAGGGACAGGGGAAATTGAACACCGGGGAGCTGTTTTTT. Translation gives CAISEGQGKLNTGELFF.